Listed here are 8 T cell receptor beta chains from one sample, sequenced in a study of blood T cells in healthy people across ages. Then a second PCR, running roughly 7 to 11 cycles, was carried out with a sample-barcoded 5' primer and a J-beta primer mix. MiXCR, run by TCRdb on the 5' RACE reads, gives a single entry per CDR3 protein. The table shows 850,000 to 950,000 distinct CDR3 sequences, with roughly 26% occurring only once. The sequencing sample was made of blood. Every receptor here comes from a woman at least 80 years old in good health.

This clonotype was found a few times. The CDR3 is CASSRWGTGELFF. In DNA, the CDR3 is TGTGCCAGCAGCCGATGGGGGACCGGGGAGCTGTTTTTT. The gene calls are TRBV14 and TRBJ2-2, with D possibly being TRBD1 or TRBD2 (5 bases each). Germline V gives CDR1 SGHDN, CDR2 FVKESK. V lost 4 bases, J lost 5 bases, and 8 bases lay in between. The CDR3 spans 13 residues.

This clonotype was recorded a few times. This chain connects TRBV19 to TRBJ2-5, with D possibly TRBD1 on 5 matching bases. In germline, CDR1 is LNHDA, CDR2 SQIVND (reference sequence). CDR3 length equals 13 residues. Trimming stripped 7 bases from V and 5 bases from J, with 14 bases between. The CDR3 DNA reads as TGTGCCAGTATGTCAGGCGCAGGGGAGACCCAGTACTTC. Protein: CASMSGAGETQYF.

Notes on this clonotype: This clone may be a read error of a much larger clone one base away. The chain has TRBV6-6 and TRBJ1-6; 7 positions match TRBD1. Germline loops: CDR1 MNHNY, CDR2 SVGAGI (reference sequence). CDR3 length: 13 residues. The CDR3 nucleotides read TGTGCCAGCATCGACAGGGCCGATTCACCCCCCCACTTT. It yields the protein CASIDRADSPPHF.

The rearrangement uses TRBV7-9 and TRBJ2-7; 9 positions match TRBD1. CDR1 is SEHNR and CDR2 is FQNEAQ in the germline V gene (reference sequence). The CDR3 spans 15 residues. V shed 5 bases and J 4 bases; nucleotides not matched to a gene: 9. CDR3 sequence (DNA): TGTGCCAGCAGCCCGTTGGACAGGGGTGGGTACGAGCAGTACTTC. Its protein product is CASSPLDRGGYEQYF.

Worth noting for this clonotype: A read error may explain this, as a much larger clone is one base away. This chain connects TRBV27 to TRBJ2-3; D is perhaps TRBD2 (7 bases). The CDR3 covers 18 residues. The germline V gene has CDR1 MNHEY and CDR2 SMNVEV (reference sequence). CDR3 amino acids: CASRNTLRGAHSTDAQYF. CDR3 DNA sequence: TGTGCCAGCAGAAATACACTTCGGGGGGCCCACAGCACAGATGCGCAGTATTTT.

In the case of this clonotype: The junction departs from germline at one end; a sequencing error may be responsible. V is TRBV5-5 and J is TRBJ1-4; TRBD1 agrees at 7 bases. CDR1 and CDR2 from the germline V gene are SGHKS and YYEKEE (reference sequence). The CDR3 has 18 amino acids. The CDR3 nucleotides are TGTGCCAGCAGCACAGGTGACAGGGAAAGCGCAACTAATGAAAGACTGTTTTTT. Translation: CASSTGDRESATNERLFF.

This clonotype was recorded at least ten times. The rearrangement uses TRBV20-1 and TRBJ1-2; 9 bases fit TRBD1. Germline V gene sequence: CDR1 DFQATT, CDR2 SNEGSKA (reference sequence). The length of the CDR3 is 14 residues. With 3 bases clipped from V and 4 bases from J, the junction kept 6 bases outside the gene matches. As DNA, the CDR3 is TGCAGTGCTAGTAGAAGGACAGGGGTCTATGGCTACACCTTC. This sequence encodes CSASRRTGVYGYTF.

In this sample, this clonotype turned up many times. The chain couples TRBV7-6 to TRBJ2-7, with a tentative D call TRBD1 (5 bases). The CDR3 runs to 16 residues. Germline V gene data show CDR1 as SGHVS and CDR2 as FNYEAQ. V lost 0 bases and J 0 bases, leaving 12 bases between the germline ends. The CDR3: CASSLAGHDASYEQYF. CDR3 DNA sequence: TGTGCCAGCAGCTTAGCAGGACACGACGCCTCCTACGAGCAGTACTTC.